This note documents a single T cell receptor (beta chain) sequence. Its antigen remains unidentified. The treatment denotes: oral pan-JAK inhibitor, 5-10 mg twice daily. Sampling of alopecia areata patients yielded lesional scalp punch biopsies as well as peripheral blood. This CDR3 spans 13 amino acids. V was clipped by 0 bases and J by 4 bases, with 6 bases between them. Germline V gives CDR1 SSHAT, CDR2 FNYEAQ (reference sequence). The data stem from a study of CD8+ T cells in alopecia areata. General study findings and limits: Whereas mice showed it more clearly, TCR sharing across patients was murkier, possibly because of HLA.

In each case, RNA was isolated and then reverse transcribed into cDNA as the sequencing template. Libraries were prepared by immunoSEQ multiplex PCR; TCRdb keeps only in-frame clonotypes and omits some of them. The sample contains fewer than 200,000 clones, 58% of which appear only once. The TCR originated in a human donor with alopecia areata. The chain links TRBV7-7 to TRBJ2-5; no reliable D call. The specimen was CD4+ T cells sorted from blood, collected at approximately week 56, from a patient treated with tofacitinib. For the CDR3, the DNA is TGTGCCAGCAGCTTAGCGCCAAGAGAGACCCAGTACTTC. This codes for CASSLAPRETQYF.